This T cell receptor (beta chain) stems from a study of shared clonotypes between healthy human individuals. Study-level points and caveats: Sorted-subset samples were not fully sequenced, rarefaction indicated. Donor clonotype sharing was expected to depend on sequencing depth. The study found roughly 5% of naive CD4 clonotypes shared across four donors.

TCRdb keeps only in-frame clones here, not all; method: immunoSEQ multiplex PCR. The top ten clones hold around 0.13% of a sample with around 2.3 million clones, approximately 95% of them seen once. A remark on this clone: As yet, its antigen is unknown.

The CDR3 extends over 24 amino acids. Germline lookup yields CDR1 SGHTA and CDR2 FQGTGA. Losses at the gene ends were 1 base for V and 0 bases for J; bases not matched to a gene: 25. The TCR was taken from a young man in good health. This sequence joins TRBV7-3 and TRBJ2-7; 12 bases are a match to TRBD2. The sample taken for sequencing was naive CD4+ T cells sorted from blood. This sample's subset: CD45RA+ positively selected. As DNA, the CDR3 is TGTGCCAGCAGCTTAAGAGCGGCCCCGGGACGGATCGCCGGACTAGCGGGAAACTCCTACGAGCAGTACTTC. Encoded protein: CASSLRAAPGRIAGLAGNSYEQYF.